The source of this TCR beta chain is a study of blood T cell repertoires in COVID-19. Study summary: Both acute and convalescent COVID-19 samples were obtained from the United States, Italy and Spain. Sources were T cells, B-cell-depleted T cells, or PBMCs; the material itself was cDNA or gDNA.

Profiling relied on immunoSEQ multiplex PCR, and the TCRdb table lists in-frame clones only, not all of them. There are about 130,000 clones in the sample; roughly four fifths occur only once, and 7% to 10% lies in the top ten. The CDR3 runs 14 residues. The V gene end was trimmed by 5 bases and the J gene end by 4 bases; junction bases not matched to a gene: 7. Germline V CDR1 and CDR2: SEHNR, FQNEAQ (reference sequence). The chain uses TRBV7-9 and TRBJ2-7; 8 bases agree with TRBD2. This TCR was sampled from a man aged 50 to 60 who had recovered from COVID-19. Material: PBMCs or T cells enriched from blood (not recorded which). The CDR3 protein is CASSHGTREYEQYF. The DNA for the CDR3 is TGTGCCAGCAGCCATGGGACTAGAGAGTACGAGCAGTACTTC.